These 32 T cell receptor beta chains were all obtained from the same sample, sequenced in a study of HIV-infected patients and healthy controls. Whole blood was used without fractionation, so all unsorted peripheral T cells were included. Around 500 ng RNA was reverse transcribed with alpha and beta constant-region primers. Separate chain-specific third strand synthesis with multiplexing indices produced the alpha and beta libraries. TCRdb called the 5' RACE reads again in MiXCR, with one record for every CDR3 protein. Among 8,500 to 11,000 distinct CDR3 sequences listed, roughly 8% were seen once. The sequenced sample was blood. These receptors all come from an adult in good health.

The CDR3 is CASRNWGSSGNTIYF. The CDR3 DNA reads as TGTGCCAGTAGGAATTGGGGGTCGTCTGGAAACACCATATATTTT. This rearrangement joins TRBV19 to TRBJ1-3; the D gene is possibly TRBD1 (5 bases). The V and J ends lost 6 bases and 1 base respectively, with 13 bases between them. The V gene's germline CDR1 is LNHDA and CDR2 SQIVND (reference sequence). This CDR3 has 15 residues.

Within the sample, this clonotype is medium-sized. This sequence joins TRBV7-2 and TRBJ2-1, with 9 bases that match TRBD2. V was clipped by 2 bases and J by 9 bases; unmatched bases: 14. Germline V lookup: CDR1 SGHTA, CDR2 FQGNSA. There are 17 residues in the CDR3. The CDR3 sequence is CASSLKVAGAPRAEQFF. The CDR3 DNA is TGTGCCAGCAGCTTAAAGGTAGCGGGGGCTCCCAGAGCTGAGCAGTTCTTC.

With respect to this clonotype: One base away lies a much larger clone, so this may be a sequencing read error. The chain couples TRBV18 to TRBJ1-1; no firm D call. The CDR3 has 12 amino acids. The germline gives CDR1 KGHSH, CDR2 LQKENI. In nucleotides, the CDR3 is TGTGTCAGTTTAATTGGGAACACTGAAGCTTTCTTT. Residues: CVSLIGNTEAFF.

The table lists this clonotype with many counts. This chain links TRBV4-1 with TRBJ1-1; D may be TRBD1 (6 bases). In germline, CDR1 is MGHRA, CDR2 YSYEKL. With 5 bases removed from V and 1 base from J, the gap between germline ends came to 11 bases. The CDR3 contains 14 residues. CDR3 sequence (DNA): TGCGCCAGCAGCGTCATGGGGGCGAACACTGAAGCTTTCTTT. Translation: CASSVMGANTEAFF.

Judged by abundance, this clonotype is medium-sized. The V call is TRBV12-3 or TRBV12-4, the J call TRBJ1-5, with D tentatively TRBD1 (5 bases). V was shortened by 6 bases and J by 0 bases, with 15 bases between the two germline ends. The CDR3 contains 16 residues. CDR3 bases: TGTGCCAGCAGCCAGCTGACAGTAGATAGCAATCAGCCCCAGCATTTT. This gives the protein CASSQLTVDSNQPQHF.

This clonotype was counted ten times or more. The chain recombines TRBV6-1 with TRBJ1-2, with TRBD1 matching 7 bases. This CDR3 spans 15 amino acids. Germline trimming cut 7 bases from V and 4 bases from J; bases unmatched to any gene: 12. CDR1 MNHNS and CDR2 SASEGT come from the germline V gene. This chain's CDR3 is CASTQRRQGGYGYTF. In nucleotides, the CDR3 is TGTGCCAGCACCCAGAGGAGGCAGGGGGGCTATGGCTACACCTTC.

The V call is TRBV6-6, the J call TRBJ2-2; perhaps TRBD2 as D (6 bases). This CDR3 contains 19 residues. Germline V gene sequence: CDR1 MNHNY, CDR2 SVGAGI (reference sequence). The germline V and J ends were trimmed by 5 bases and 1 base, with 23 bases remaining between them. DNA of the CDR3: TGTGCCAGCAGTCCCAAGGGGAGCGGGTACACCCAGAACACCGGGGAGCTGTTTTTT. This gives the protein CASSPKGSGYTQNTGELFF.

This clonotype is medium-sized in the sample. The J gene is TRBJ2-7, the V gene TRBV20-1, with D possibly being TRBD1 (5 bases). This CDR3 region has 15 residues. Deletions cut 2 bases from V and 1 base from J, with 15 bases between. Germline CDR1 is DFQATT and CDR2 is SNEGSKA (reference sequence). The CDR3 DNA follows: TGCAGTGCTAGAATGCAGGGTAACCCATCCTACGAGCAGTACTTC. Translation gives CSARMQGNPSYEQYF.

This clonotype was observed at least ten times. The CDR3 spells CASSIGGPNQPQHF. Written as DNA, the CDR3 is TGCGCCAGCAGCATTGGCGGGCCCAATCAGCCCCAGCATTTT. This rearrangement joins TRBV5-1 to TRBJ1-5; no clear D. This CDR3 is built from 14 residues. Germline CDR1 SGHRS, CDR2 YFSETQ. V gave up 4 bases and J gave up 3 bases, with 11 bases separating them.

The chain recombines TRBV5-1 with TRBJ1-1; D is uncertain. The V end lost 0 bases, the J end lost 2 bases, and 5 bases lay between the germline ends. Germline CDR1 SGHRS, CDR2 YFSETQ. CDR3 length equals 13 residues. The CDR3 region has the DNA TGCGCCAGCAGCTTGGGGTCAAACACTGAAGCTTTCTTT. The encoded protein is CASSLGSNTEAFF. Drawing the rest from reference TRBV5-1 and TRBJ1-1, the complete variable domain is KAGVTQTPRYLIKTRGQQVTLSCSPISGHRSVSWYQQTPGQGLQFLFEYFSETQRNKGNFPGRFSGRQFSNSRSEMNVSTLELGDSALYLCASSLGSNTEAFFGQGTRLTVV.

This clonotype ranks as medium-sized. The V call is TRBV5-4, the J call TRBJ1-5, with TRBD1 identical over 7 bases. Germline V gives CDR1 SGHNT, CDR2 YYREEE (reference sequence). The CDR3 length is 15 residues. V lost 2 bases and J lost 2; bases outside the gene matches: 4. This chain's CDR3 is CASSFKGGGNQPQHF. The CDR3 coding sequence is TGTGCCAGCAGCTTCAAAGGGGGCGGCAATCAGCCCCAGCATTTT.

This clonotype came up a few times. The genes are TRBV3-1 and TRBJ2-1; TRBD2 agrees at 8 bases. CDR3 size: 15 residues. Germline-derived CDR1 and CDR2 are LGHDT and YNNKEL (reference sequence). Trimming took 5 bases from V and 6 from J; bases not matched to a gene: 9. CDR3 region: CASSAGRGATNEQFF. The CDR3 region has the DNA TGTGCCAGCAGCGCAGGGCGGGGGGCGACCAATGAGCAGTTCTTC.

This clonotype came up many times. This chain uses TRBV20-1 with TRBJ1-3; D possibly corresponds to TRBD1 (5 bases). CDR3 length: 15 residues. Germline V CDR1 and CDR2: DFQATT, SNEGSKA (reference sequence). V lost 0 bases to trimming and J lost 0 bases, with 9 bases between them. The CDR3 sequence: CSARDGGSSGNTIYF. CDR3 nucleotides: TGCAGTGCTAGAGATGGGGGGAGCTCTGGAAACACCATATATTTT.

The chain carries TRBV5-5 and TRBJ1-1, with no clear D. Germline loops: CDR1 SGHKS, CDR2 YYEKEE (reference sequence). V was clipped by 0 bases and J by 2 bases, with 8 bases between them. The CDR3 has 14 residues. CDR3 loop: CASSLGQDNTEAFF. In nucleotides, the CDR3 is TGTGCCAGCAGCTTGGGGCAGGACAACACTGAAGCTTTCTTT.

This clonotype showed up many times. This chain links TRBV5-4 with TRBJ2-5; 10 bases fit TRBD1. Trimming removed 4 bases from V and 4 bases from J; junction bases left unmatched: 7. The CDR3 runs 15 residues. Germline loops: CDR1 SGHNT, CDR2 YYREEE (reference sequence). This CDR3 reads CASSGGQGVRETQYF. The CDR3, as DNA: TGTGCCAGCAGCGGAGGACAGGGGGTACGAGAGACCCAGTACTTC.

The sample holds many counts of this clonotype. CDR3 DNA sequence: TGCGCCAGCAGCCCCCAACCGGGACTCTCAGATACGCAGTATTTT. Encoded protein: CASSPQPGLSDTQYF. The chain couples TRBV4-1 to TRBJ2-3; D is possibly TRBD2 (6 bases). V was trimmed by 4 bases and J by 4 bases, leaving 15 bases between them. CDR3 length equals 15 residues. The V gene's germline CDR1 is MGHRA and CDR2 YSYEKL.

By share of the sample, this clonotype is medium-sized. This rearrangement joins TRBV9 to TRBJ1-2; no firm D call. The CDR3 contains 15 residues. Deletions cut 0 bases from V and 4 bases from J, with 13 bases between. The V gene's germline CDR1 is SGDLS and CDR2 YYNGEE. In DNA, the CDR3 is TGTGCCAGCAGCGTAGACGCCACAGCCGGCTATGGCTACACCTTC. Translating it yields CASSVDATAGYGYTF.

By sample share, this clonotype is medium-sized. The CDR3 sequence is CASSLVGIRTEAFF. The CDR3 DNA follows: TGTGCCAGCAGCTTAGTTGGGATTCGAACTGAAGCTTTCTTT. The J gene is TRBJ1-1, the V gene TRBV7-6; D uncertain. V lost 1 base, J lost 5 bases, and 11 bases lay in between. Germline loops: CDR1 SGHVS, CDR2 FNYEAQ. CDR3 length: 14 residues.

This clonotype was counted at least ten times. The CDR3, as DNA: TGTGCCAGCAGTGAACAGGACAAGAACACTGAAGCTTTCTTT. This translates into CASSEQDKNTEAFF. The chain carries TRBV6-1 and TRBJ1-1; D possibly corresponds to TRBD1 (5 bases). Germline lookup yields CDR1 MNHNS and CDR2 SASEGT. This CDR3 spans 14 amino acids. Trimming took 2 bases from V and 1 from J, leaving 8 bases between them.

There are many counts of this clonotype. The chain joins TRBV3-1 to TRBJ1-3; TRBD1 aligns across 7 bases. Germline lookup yields CDR1 LGHDT and CDR2 YNNKEL (reference sequence). V was clipped by 1 base and J by 4 bases; unmatched bases: 7. CDR3 size: 16 residues. The CDR3 DNA follows: TGTGCCAGCAGCCAAGGGGAGACAGGGAGCGGAAACACCATATATTTT. Its translation is CASSQGETGSGNTIYF.

This clonotype counts as medium-sized. The CDR3 DNA is TGCAGTGCTAGAGTGACAGTATGGGACACCTTC. Its protein is CSARVTVWDTF. This sequence joins TRBV20-1 and TRBJ1-2; maybe TRBD1 (5 bases). The CDR3 totals 11 residues. Germline V gene sequence: CDR1 DFQATT, CDR2 SNEGSKA (reference sequence). V was shortened by 1 base and J by 12 bases, with 12 bases between the two germline ends.

A few counts support this clonotype. V gene TRBV19 combines with J gene TRBJ1-5; D remains unclear. The V and J ends lost 2 bases and 7 bases respectively, with 6 bases between them. CDR3 length: 12 residues. Germline CDR1 LNHDA, CDR2 SQIVND (reference sequence). This CDR3 reads CASSISAQPQHF. CDR3 sequence (DNA): TGTGCCAGTAGTATATCAGCCCAGCCCCAGCATTTT.

This clonotype counts as medium-sized (0.01 to 0.1%). The chain uses TRBV3-1 and TRBJ2-3; no clear D gene. The V end lost 1 base, the J end lost 6 bases, and 2 bases lay between the germline ends. The V gene's germline CDR1 is LGHDT and CDR2 YNNKEL (reference sequence). This CDR3 spans 11 amino acids. The CDR3 protein is CASSQVDTQYF. DNA of the CDR3: TGTGCCAGCAGCCAAGTGGATACGCAGTATTTT.

Many counts were recorded for this clonotype. The chain employs TRBV29-1 and TRBJ2-2; the D is unclear. From germline, CDR1 is SQVTM and CDR2 ANQGSEA. The germline V and J ends were trimmed by 4 bases and 5 bases, with 5 bases remaining between them. The CDR3 runs 11 residues. This CDR3 is CSVVRTGELFF. The CDR3 DNA follows: TGCAGCGTTGTCAGGACCGGGGAGCTGTTTTTT.

In this sample, this clonotype turned up once. V gene TRBV19 combines with J gene TRBJ1-5, with D possibly matching TRBD1 (5 bases). Trimming took 3 bases from V and 3 from J, leaving 15 bases between them. This CDR3 is 16 amino acids long. Germline CDR1 reads LNHDA; CDR2 reads SQIVND (reference sequence). The CDR3 DNA sequence: TGTGCCAGTAGTATTTGGGGCGATTCCCCCAATCAGCCCCAGCATTTT. This gives the protein CASSIWGDSPNQPQHF.

This clonotype is judged medium-sized (0.01 to 0.1%). V is TRBV27 and J is TRBJ1-1, with D uncertain. With 0 bases removed from V and 4 bases from J, the gap between germline ends came to 6 bases. The CDR3 totals 13 residues. Germline V gene sequence: CDR1 MNHEY, CDR2 SMNVEV (reference sequence). In DNA, the CDR3 is TGTGCCAGCAGTTTATCAGGACGCACTGAAGCTTTCTTT. It specifies CASSLSGRTEAFF.

By share, this clonotype counts as medium-sized. J is TRBJ1-1 and V is TRBV28, with D unresolved. Germline CDR1 is MDHEN and CDR2 is SYDVKM. The V end lost 6 bases, the J end lost 0 bases, and 14 bases lay between the germline ends. CDR3 length: 15 residues. The CDR3 bases are TGTGCCAGCAGGGCGGATATAATAATGAACACTGAAGCTTTCTTT. This gives the protein CASRADIIMNTEAFF.

This clonotype was found many times. The chain joins TRBV2 to TRBJ2-5; TRBD1 aligns across 7 bases. With V trimmed by 4 bases and J by 4 bases, 9 bases remained unmatched. CDR3 length: 15 amino acids. CDR1 SNHLY and CDR2 FYNNEI come from the germline V gene. Written as DNA, the CDR3 is TGTGCCAGCAGTGGACAGGGTGGTAGAGGAGAGACCCAGTACTTC. The encoded protein is CASSGQGGRGETQYF.

This clonotype is labeled as medium-sized. The rearrangement joins TRBV6-2 or TRBV6-3 to TRBJ1-6; 10 bases are a match to TRBD1. V was pared by 0 bases and J by 10 bases, with 9 bases of the junction left unmatched. CDR1 and CDR2 from the germline V gene are MNHEY and SVGEGT. CDR3 size: 17 residues. The CDR3 DNA reads TGTGCCAGCAGTTACTCCCCGCAGGGACAGGGGTGGTCACCCCTCCACTTT. This encodes CASSYSPQGQGWSPLHF.

This clonotype is medium-sized by share. The V gene is TRBV10-3, the J gene TRBJ1-1, with a weak D call TRBD1 (5 bases). This CDR3 spans 15 amino acids. Germline CDR1 and CDR2: ENHRY and SYGVKD. V shed 2 bases and J shed 4 bases, with 14 bases lying between them. CDR3 sequence reads: CAISEGYKGATEAFF. CDR3 bases: TGTGCCATCAGTGAGGGATACAAAGGGGCCACTGAAGCTTTCTTT.

This clonotype was seen repeatedly, ten times or more. The chain has TRBV19 and TRBJ2-6; TRBD1 aligns across 11 bases. Looked up from germline, CDR1 is LNHDA and CDR2 is SQIVND (reference sequence). V lost 3 bases and J lost 2; bases outside the gene matches: 0. The CDR3 totals 16 residues. CDR3 in DNA: TGTGCCAGTAGTATGGGACAGGGGGCTGGGGCCAACGTCCTGACTTTC. Translating gives CASSMGQGAGANVLTF.

This clonotype has at least ten counts. V is TRBV3-1 and J is TRBJ2-1, with a possible D match to TRBD1 (7 bases). In germline, CDR1 is LGHDT, CDR2 YNNKEL (reference sequence). Between the trimmed V and J ends, which lost 4 bases and 5 bases, there was a span of 15 bases. CDR3 length: 15 amino acids. CDR3: CASSLSGGPNNEQFF. The CDR3 coding sequence is TGTGCCAGCAGCCTGTCAGGGGGGCCTAACAATGAGCAGTTCTTC.